Shown below are 31 T cell receptor beta chains from a single sample sequenced in a study of T cells in Graves' hyperthyroidism and ophthalmopathy. TCR beta CDR3 regions were amplified from RNA. The HTBI primer set was used in a first-round RT-PCR of the TCR CDR3. TCRdb reanalysed the multiplex PCR reads using MiXCR and keeps one entry per CDR3 protein. The table lists some 140,000 distinct CDR3 sequences, 22% of them singletons. Sequenced: blood. The source is a woman in her forties or fifties with Graves' hyperthyroidism that later progressed to Graves' ophthalmopathy.

This clonotype was observed a few times. This sequence joins TRBV5-1 and TRBJ2-2; D is perhaps TRBD1 (6 bases). This CDR3 contains 14 residues. In germline, CDR1 is SGHRS, CDR2 YFSETQ. With 3 bases removed from V and 6 bases from J, the gap between germline ends came to 12 bases. The CDR3 DNA sequence: TGCGCCAGCAGCTGGGGGCCAGCCCCCGGGGAGCTGTTTTTT. Its protein product is CASSWGPAPGELFF.

This clonotype was found many times. This sequence joins TRBV11-2 and TRBJ2-7; TRBD1 agrees at 9 bases. V shed 6 bases and J 5 bases; nucleotides not matched to a gene: 5. Germline CDR1 SGHAT, CDR2 FQNNGV. This CDR3 region has 13 residues. The CDR3 bases are TGTGCCAGCAGGGGGACAGGGTCCCACGAGCAGTACTTC. This gives the protein CASRGTGSHEQYF.

This chain links TRBV20-1 with TRBJ1-5; D is unresolved. V dropped 2 bases and J dropped 3 bases, with 8 bases sitting between them. Germline CDR1 and CDR2: DFQATT and SNEGSKA (reference sequence). The CDR3 is 13 amino acids. The CDR3 nucleotides are TGCAGTGCTAGACGGCAGCCCAATCAGCCCCAGCATTTT. Residues: CSARRQPNQPQHF.

This clonotype was detected a few times. The V call is TRBV4-1, the J call TRBJ2-2, with TRBD2 as a possible D gene (6 bases). Germline assignment: CDR1 MGHRA and CDR2 YSYEKL. V was clipped by 4 bases and J by 6 bases, with 15 bases between them. The CDR3 runs 15 residues. The CDR3 nucleotides read TGCGCCAGCAGCCGAGCCGGGACTGCCGCCGGGGAGCTGTTTTTT. The encoded protein is CASSRAGTAAGELFF.

This clonotype showed up many times. This chain links TRBV10-2 with TRBJ1-5, with 8 bases lining up with TRBD1. V lost 3 bases to trimming and J lost 6 bases; unmatched junction nucleotides: 13. The germline V gene encodes CDR1 WSHSY and CDR2 SAAADI. The CDR3 has 17 amino acids. CDR3 coding DNA: TGCGCCAGCAGTGATACCGATGGACAGGGACCAGCTCAGCCCCAGCATTTT. Translation gives CASSDTDGQGPAQPQHF.

In its sample, this clonotype was seen a few times. V is TRBV20-1 and J is TRBJ2-3, with 9 nucleotides matching TRBD2. V lost 4 bases and J lost 5; bases outside the gene matches: 13. Germline lookup yields CDR1 DFQATT and CDR2 SNEGSKA (reference sequence). The CDR3 loop spans 16 amino acids. CDR3 in DNA: TGCAGTGCTAATCTACTTAGCGGGAGTTCAGTAGATACGCAGTATTTT. Residues: CSANLLSGSSVDTQYF.

This clonotype showed up many times. This chain uses TRBV27 with TRBJ2-7, with 9 bases aligning to TRBD1. The CDR3 is 13 amino acids. Germline V gene data show CDR1 as MNHEY and CDR2 as SMNVEV (reference sequence). Unmatched junction bases numbered 2, after V lost 5 bases and J lost 3 bases. CDR3 loop: CASSRTGDYEQYF. The CDR3, as DNA: TGTGCCAGCAGTCGGACAGGGGACTACGAGCAGTACTTC.

With regard to this clonotype: A much bigger clone sits one base away, suggesting this may be a read error. J is TRBJ2-1 and V is TRBV24-1; maybe TRBD1 (5 bases). This CDR3 has 13 amino acids. The V end lost 9 bases, the J end lost 5 bases, and 13 bases lay between the germline ends. CDR1 is KGHDR, CDR2 SFDVKD, per germline. CDR3 sequence (DNA): TGTGCCACCCTGAGACAGAACAACAATGAGCAGTTCTTC. Its translation is CATLRQNNNEQFF.

This clonotype was recorded at least ten times. This chain joins TRBV7-9 and TRBJ1-1; D gene uncertain. Trimming left V 5 bases short and J 2 bases short, with 12 bases between. CDR3 length: 14 residues. Germline V gene lookup returns CDR1 SEHNR and CDR2 FQNEAQ (reference sequence). The CDR3 loop reads CASSPGHQNTEAFF. Written as DNA, the CDR3 is TGTGCCAGCAGCCCTGGGCACCAAAACACTGAAGCTTTCTTT.

This clonotype was detected many times. V is TRBV2 and J is TRBJ2-1; 11 bases align to TRBD2. The CDR3 loop spans 18 amino acids. V dropped 1 base and J dropped 3; count of bases not matched to a gene: 8. Germline V gene data show CDR1 as SNHLY and CDR2 as FYNNEI. The CDR3 coding sequence is TGTGCCAGCAGTGAAGGGGGTAGCGGGAGGGCGGGCTACAATGAGCAGTTCTTC. It is translated as CASSEGGSGRAGYNEQFF.

This clonotype was detected ten times or more. This chain uses TRBV18 with TRBJ2-5; 7 bases agree with TRBD2. Germline V gene lookup returns CDR1 KGHSH and CDR2 LQKENI. V lost 3 bases to trimming and J lost 3 bases; unmatched junction nucleotides: 10. The CDR3 is 16 residues long. CDR3 residues: CASSPGVRRGEETQYF. As DNA, the CDR3 is TGTGCCAGCTCACCCGGGGTGCGACGGGGGGAAGAGACCCAGTACTTC.

This clonotype was seen more than once but under ten times. V usage is TRBV20-1 and J usage is TRBJ2-1, with D uncertain. V was pared by 6 bases and J by 0 bases, with 12 bases between. CDR1 and CDR2 from the germline V gene are DFQATT and SNEGSKA (reference sequence). CDR3 length equals 14 residues. CDR3: CSAALWDSYNEQFF. In nucleotides, the CDR3 is TGCAGTGCCGCACTGTGGGACTCCTACAATGAGCAGTTCTTC.

This chain links TRBV28 with TRBJ1-5, with 11 bases matching TRBD1. V lost 3 bases, J lost 6 bases, and 1 base stayed unmatched. The CDR3 is made up of 14 amino acids. Germline V gives CDR1 MDHEN, CDR2 SYDVKM. The DNA for the CDR3 is TGTGCCAGCAGTTTGGACAGGGGGCCTCAGCCCCAGCATTTT. Amino acid sequence: CASSLDRGPQPQHF.

The chain links TRBV7-3 to TRBJ2-2; 10 bases match TRBD2. The V gene's germline CDR1 is SGHTA and CDR2 FQGTGA. The CDR3 loop spans 14 amino acids. After removal of 4 bases from V and 5 bases from J, the junction contained 1 base not matched to a gene. For the CDR3, the DNA is TGTGCCAGCAGCTCACTAGCGGGGACCGGGGAGCTGTTTTTT. Translated: CASSSLAGTGELFF.

The chain combines TRBV5-1 with TRBJ1-2; 9 nucleotides agree with TRBD1. CDR1 SGHRS and CDR2 YFSETQ come from the germline V gene. The CDR3 totals 15 residues. The V segment lost 4 bases and the J segment 6 bases; nucleotides outside the gene matches: 10. The CDR3: CASSLGTGNADGYTF. CDR3 nucleotide sequence: TGCGCCAGCAGCCTGGGGACAGGGAATGCGGATGGCTACACCTTC.

This clonotype was counted once. V is TRBV10-2 and J is TRBJ2-1; D remains unclear. The CDR3 loop spans 20 amino acids. Germline values: CDR1 WSHSY, CDR2 SAAADI. V shed 0 bases and J shed 6 bases, with 27 bases lying between them. The CDR3 protein is CASSESYFSFETATLNEQFF. In DNA form, the CDR3 reads TGCGCCAGCAGTGAGTCTTATTTTTCGTTTGAGACGGCCACCCTCAATGAGCAGTTCTTC.

This clonotype was observed many times. The V gene is TRBV30, the J gene TRBJ1-5; D remains ambiguous. Germline V gene data show CDR1 as GTSNPN and CDR2 as SVGIG (reference sequence). Trimming shortened V by 2 bases and J by 7 bases, and 9 bases separated the two germline ends. This CDR3 contains 12 residues. CDR3 bases: TGTGCCTGGAGTCCGGCGGGACAGCCCCAGCATTTT. Amino acids: CAWSPAGQPQHF.

This chain joins TRBV28 and TRBJ2-5; maybe TRBD2 (6 bases). V lost 6 bases and J 1 base, leaving 18 bases between the germline ends. The germline CDR1 and CDR2 sequences are MDHEN and SYDVKM. The CDR3 loop spans 16 amino acids. CDR3: CASRGGGLEPQETQYF. CDR3 in DNA: TGTGCCAGCAGGGGGGGTGGCTTAGAGCCCCAAGAGACCCAGTACTTC.

This clonotype was counted many times. This chain joins TRBV2 and TRBJ2-7, with TRBD1 as a possible D gene (6 bases). Germline CDR1 SNHLY, CDR2 FYNNEI. V gave up 4 bases and J gave up 6 bases, with 10 bases separating them. There are 12 residues in the CDR3. The CDR3 protein is CASSGQGIEQYF. CDR3 DNA: TGTGCCAGCAGTGGCCAGGGGATCGAGCAGTACTTC.

This clonotype has more than one count but fewer than ten. The J gene is TRBJ1-2, the V gene TRBV10-3; D call uncertain. The CDR3 is 13 amino acids. V was clipped by 4 bases and J by 4 bases, with 10 bases between them. Germline CDR1 and CDR2: ENHRY and SYGVKD. The CDR3 loop reads CAISGDTLYGYTF. As DNA, the CDR3 is TGTGCCATCAGTGGTGACACGCTCTATGGCTACACCTTC.

The chain combines TRBV5-4 with TRBJ2-5, with 8 bases fitting TRBD1. The CDR3 extends over 13 amino acids. Trimming at V came to 4 bases and at J to 3 bases, leaving 2 bases not matched to a gene. Per the germline V gene, CDR1 is SGHNT and CDR2 is YYREEE (reference sequence). The CDR3 coding sequence is TGTGCCAGCAGCAGGGGACAGGAAGAGACCCAGTACTTC. This encodes CASSRGQEETQYF.

V is TRBV2 and J is TRBJ2-7; unclear D gene. Trimming took 6 bases from V and 0 from J, leaving 12 bases between them. Germline values: CDR1 SNHLY, CDR2 FYNNEI. The CDR3 contains 14 residues. DNA of the CDR3: TGTGCCAGCAGCTCGTGGGGAAGCTCCTACGAGCAGTACTTC. It yields the protein CASSSWGSSYEQYF.

This clonotype was detected ten times or more. The chain joins TRBV29-1 to TRBJ2-2; the match to TRBD1 covers 8 bases. The CDR3 spans 13 residues. Germline values: CDR1 SQVTM, CDR2 ANQGSEA. After removal of 2 bases from V and 7 bases from J, the junction contained 3 bases not matched to a gene. This chain's CDR3 is CSVERTGFGELFF. CDR3 bases: TGCAGCGTTGAAAGGACAGGGTTCGGGGAGCTGTTTTTT.

The sample holds a few counts of this clonotype. The V call is TRBV7-8, the J call TRBJ2-7; TRBD1 aligns across 7 bases. CDR3 size: 16 residues. Germline-derived CDR1 and CDR2 are SGHVS and FQNEAQ. V trimming: 7 bases; J trimming: 3 bases; junction bases outside the gene matches: 15. The CDR3: CASIKDRDKTLYEQYF. The DNA of the CDR3 is TGTGCCAGCATCAAAGACAGGGACAAAACTCTCTACGAGCAGTACTTC.

This clonotype was recorded a few times. This chain connects TRBV18 to TRBJ2-4, with 10 bases matching TRBD2. After removal of 0 bases from V and 7 bases from J, the junction contained 18 bases not matched to a gene. The CDR3 is 20 residues long. Germline assignment: CDR1 KGHSH and CDR2 LQKENI. The CDR3 nucleotides are TGTGCCAGCTCACCACCGCTGGGGAAGATACCTAGCGGGAGTTCTAACATTCAGTACTTC. This gives the protein CASSPPLGKIPSGSSNIQYF.

This clonotype was seen ten or more times. Compared with germline, one end of the junction differs, possibly owing to a read error. V usage is TRBV7-7 and J usage is TRBJ2-1; D is uncertain. The CDR3 is made up of 15 amino acids. The germline V gene encodes CDR1 SSHAT and CDR2 FNYEAQ (reference sequence). The CDR3 nucleotides read TGTGCTAGCAGCCCCTACCGGGCCGGACGGAATGAGCAGTTCTTC. Translated: CASSPYRAGRNEQFF.

This clonotype was seen repeatedly, ten times or more. J is TRBJ2-3 and V is TRBV6-1; maybe TRBD1 (6 bases). The germline V gene has CDR1 MNHNS and CDR2 SASEGT. The CDR3 totals 16 residues. The germline V and J ends were trimmed by 3 bases and 3 bases, with 16 bases remaining between them. Here the CDR3 reads CASSERSRGGTDTQYF. CDR3 sequence (DNA): TGTGCCAGCAGTGAGAGGTCCAGGGGCGGGACAGATACGCAGTATTTT.

The rearrangement uses TRBV5-1 and TRBJ2-7, with D perhaps TRBD1 or TRBD2 (5 bases each). Trimming cost V 4 bases and J 0 bases, with 11 bases left between them. CDR1 and CDR2 from the germline V gene are SGHRS and YFSETQ. The CDR3 length is 14 residues. CDR3 protein: CASSHGTHSYEQYF. The CDR3 region has the DNA TGCGCCAGCAGCCACGGGACCCACTCCTACGAGCAGTACTTC.

This clonotype was picked up a small number of times. CDR3 DNA sequence: TGTGCCAGCAGCCCCGGACTAGCGGGAAGCTACGAGCAGTACTTC. The encoded protein is CASSPGLAGSYEQYF. The chain recombines TRBV4-2 with TRBJ2-7; 12 bases match TRBD2. Trimming at V came to 4 bases and at J to 3 bases, leaving 4 bases not matched to a gene. In germline, CDR1 is LGHNA, CDR2 YNFKEQ. The CDR3 contains 15 residues.

This clonotype was counted many times. V gene TRBV24-1 combines with J gene TRBJ1-2, with TRBD1 as a possible D gene (6 bases). Germline-derived CDR1 and CDR2 are KGHDR and SFDVKD. Trimming cost V 3 bases and J 2 bases, with 12 bases left between them. The CDR3 is 15 residues long. DNA for the CDR3: TGTGCCACCAGTGATGGGGGCCCTCCCAACTATGGCTACACCTTC. This encodes CATSDGGPPNYGYTF.

This clonotype has a count of ten or more. The rearrangement uses TRBV3-1 and TRBJ1-1; D may be TRBD1 (5 bases). This CDR3 has 19 amino acids. V was cut by 1 base and J by 1 base, with 22 bases left in between. CDR1 LGHDT and CDR2 YNNKEL come from the germline V gene (reference sequence). CDR3 DNA: TGTGCCAGCAGCCAAGGGAAGGGACGCCTCCTCGGCGGGAACACTGAAGCTTTCTTT. Residues: CASSQGKGRLLGGNTEAFF. Using reference TRBV3-1 and TRBJ1-1 for the parts outside the CDR3, the full variable domain is DTAVSQTPKYLVTQMGNDKSIKCEQNLGHDTMYWYKQDSKKFLKIMFSYNNKELIINETVPNRFSPKSPDKAHLNLHINSLELGDSAVYFCASSQGKGRLLGGNTEAFFGQGTRLTVV.